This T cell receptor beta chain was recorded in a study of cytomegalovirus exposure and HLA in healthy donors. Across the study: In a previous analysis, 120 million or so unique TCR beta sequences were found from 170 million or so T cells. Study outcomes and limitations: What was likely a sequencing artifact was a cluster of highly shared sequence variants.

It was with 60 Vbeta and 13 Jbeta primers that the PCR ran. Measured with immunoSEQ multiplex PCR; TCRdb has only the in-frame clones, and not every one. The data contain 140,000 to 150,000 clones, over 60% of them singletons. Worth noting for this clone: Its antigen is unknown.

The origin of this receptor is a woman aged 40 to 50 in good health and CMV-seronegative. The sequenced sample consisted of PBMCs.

The CDR3 DNA sequence: TGTGCCAGCAGTTCCCGTATAGCGGGGGGGGCAGATACGCAGTATTTT. It specifies CASSSRIAGGADTQYF. The chain is built from TRBV28 and TRBJ2-3; 11 bases fit TRBD2. This CDR3 is 16 amino acids long. The V gene's germline CDR1 is MDHEN and CDR2 SYDVKM. The trim removed 4 bases at V and 4 bases at J, leaving 7 bases unmatched.